Listed here is a single T cell receptor (beta chain). This clonotype was counted between two and nine times. Its target antigen remains unknown. No much larger clone exists at a distance of one base, and base qualities are not known. The data belong to a study of T cells after yellow fever vaccination (dated by TCRdb to about 2019). Context from the whole study: The SMART-Seq v4 Ultra Low Input RNA kit was used to prepare libraries from fractions with low cell numbers. To follow T-cell clones before and after primary and booster YFV17D yellow fever vaccination, bulk TCR alpha and beta repertoires were sequenced over time. Two healthy male donors made up the cohort, one aged 18 to 29 years and the other aged 30 to 40 years. Blood was drawn at multiple timepoints before and after primary and secondary immunization, with bulk PBMC replicates and cell subsets isolated.

What the study reported, not specific to this receptor: The secondary T-cell response was weaker than the primary response but faster, peaking on day 5 instead of day 15. Because the study included only two donors, the extent to which the findings can be generalized is limited. Most clones expanded after primary vaccination were re-detected after the booster (just under 97% of CD4 and around 88% of CD8), suggesting broad memory maintenance. Because abundant contaminating clonotypes from the bulk population could be contained in FACS-sorted repertoires, computational filtering was required. A small fraction of clonotypes showed up in both the CD4 and CD8 compartments, probably as a result of convergent recombination.

Synthesis of TCR cDNA relied on 5'RACE template switching, a step that introduced a universal primer site along with unique molecular identifiers. cDNA synthesis was primed from both the TCR alpha and TCR beta constant segments. Library amplification used two PCR steps, and the second PCR step added sample barcodes and sequencing adapters. Sequencing of the libraries was done on either Illumina HiSeq 2500 (2x100 bp) or NovaSeq (2x150 bp). The published analysis was carried out like this. MIGEC handled demultiplexing of reads and collapsing into UMI consensus sequences, while MiXCR performed V(D)J alignment. Vaccine-responding clonotypes were defined with edgeR using replicate PBMC samples, requiring FDR below 0.01 and a log2 fold change above 5 up to day 15. Each bulk clonotype was labeled CD4 or CD8 based on which sequenced repertoire, CD4 or CD8, contained the clonotype at higher abundance. The raw public reads went through TCRdb reprocessing: fastp at Q25, MiXCR clone calling, in-frame beta chains kept. Each CDR3 protein appears once, grouped with its most common genes and DNA. The V and J calls and clone size come from TCRdb's table, not from the authors' own analysis. In this sample the table shows 300,000 or so distinct CDR3 sequences, 6.8% of which occur a single time. The ten largest clones capture roughly a sixth of the sample.

What the treatment or condition label conveys for this sample: live attenuated yellow fever vaccine strain. At each blood-draw timepoint, two biological replicates of bulk PBMCs were obtained. A standard Ficoll-Paque protocol was used to isolate PBMCs from peripheral blood. RNA was extracted with TriZol from bulk PBMCs, CD4 and CD8 fractions, and dextramer-positive and dextramer-negative fractions. CDR1 and CDR2, looked up from the germline V gene, are SGHAT and FQNNGV. The CDR3, from cysteine to phenylalanine, totals 14 residues. The only DNA kept is the CDR3, 42 bases in frame from the first base. Trimming takes 2 bases from V and 5 bases from J, and the germline ends sit 12 bases apart.

Rearrangement joined TRBV11-2 to TRBJ1-1; the D segment could be TRBD1, given 5 matching bases. The TCR comes from a man younger than 35 who received the YFV17D yellow fever vaccine. Sequencing used PBMCs, obtained about 49 days after the first yellow fever vaccination. The DNA sequence is as follows: TGTGCCAGCAGCTTATACCCAGGGAGGACTGAAGCTTTCTTT. Translated, it gives CASSLYPGRTEAFF.